Below, 16 T cell receptor beta chains from the same sample are listed, as sequenced in a study of beta chain features in type 1 diabetes (dated by TCRdb to the late 2010s). Library preparation used the immunoSEQ multiplex PCR assay. All of the isolated RNA was reverse transcribed with the High Capacity cDNA Reverse Transcription Kit, so expressed TCRB transcripts were sequenced. The table comes from immuneACCESS by way of TCRdb, which keeps in-frame sequences with V and J called. Part of the clones is missing from these tables; in studies checked, under half for an unresolved V gene and the rest for unknown reasons. The sample has fewer than 250,000 clones on record, about 10% of them singletons. Clones ranked in the top ten supply just under 0.035% of the sample. Sequencing was carried out using naive CD4+ T cells from blood. The sample's cell subset or site label, in plain terms: true naive CD4+ T cells. The source is a woman under 30 in good health.

The chain recombines TRBV7-9 with TRBJ2-5; tentatively, D is TRBD2 (7 bases). Germline values: CDR1 SEHNR, CDR2 FQNEAQ (reference sequence). V lost 6 bases, J lost 5 bases, and 16 bases lay in between. This CDR3 contains 14 residues. The CDR3 spells CASRGGAGLETQYF. The CDR3 nucleotides are TGTGCCAGCAGGGGGGGGGCCGGTTTGGAGACCCAGTACTTC.

This chain uses TRBV5-1 with TRBJ2-5; 11 bases agree with TRBD1. Trimming at V came to 4 bases and at J to 4 bases, leaving 6 bases not matched to a gene. The CDR3 runs to 15 residues. Per the germline V gene, CDR1 is SGHRS and CDR2 is YFSETQ. Here the CDR3 reads CASSVGQGGIETQYF. The CDR3 DNA sequence: TGCGCCAGCAGCGTGGGACAGGGGGGAATAGAGACCCAGTACTTC.

This chain connects TRBV4-1 to TRBJ2-3; the D is unclear. V lost 4 bases and J 2 bases, leaving 4 bases between the germline ends. The CDR3 contains 12 residues. Germline V gives CDR1 MGHRA, CDR2 YSYEKL. This CDR3 reads CASSRNTDTQYF. The CDR3 DNA reads TGCGCCAGCAGCCGTAACACAGATACGCAGTATTTT.

V usage is TRBV27 and J usage is TRBJ2-7; possible D gene TRBD2, 5 bases. In germline, CDR1 is MNHEY, CDR2 SMNVEV (reference sequence). V was trimmed by 5 bases and J by 0 bases, leaving 11 bases between them. This CDR3 comprises 14 residues. DNA for the CDR3: TGTGCCAGCAGTCGGGATGGCATCTCCTACGAGCAGTACTTC. It codes for CASSRDGISYEQYF.

There are a few counts of this clone. The rearrangement links TRBV19 to TRBJ2-6; a weak D match, TRBD1 (5 bases). Trimming stripped 6 bases from V and 1 base from J, with 19 bases between. This CDR3 is built from 18 residues. Germline V gives CDR1 LNHDA, CDR2 SQIVND (reference sequence). CDR3 nucleotide sequence: TGTGCCAGTAGGACTTATGCAGGGTCTACTTCTGGGGCCAACGTCCTGACTTTC. It is translated as CASRTYAGSTSGANVLTF.

This clone appeared a single time. This chain links TRBV5-1 with TRBJ1-2; no clear D gene. V was cut by 0 bases and J by 6 bases, with 15 bases left in between. CDR1 and CDR2 from the germline V gene are SGHRS and YFSETQ. This CDR3 is 15 amino acids long. The CDR3 is CASSLVPVDWHGYTF. CDR3 DNA sequence: TGCGCCAGCAGCTTGGTGCCAGTCGATTGGCATGGCTACACCTTC.

V usage is TRBV5-1 and J usage is TRBJ2-1; D uncertain. This CDR3 is built from 11 residues. With 4 bases removed from V and 4 bases from J, the gap between germline ends came to 3 bases. Germline assignment: CDR1 SGHRS and CDR2 YFSETQ. This CDR3 is CASSAYNEQFF. CDR3 bases: TGCGCCAGCAGCGCGTACAATGAGCAGTTCTTC.

The chain uses TRBV11-1 and TRBJ2-7; 14 positions agree with TRBD2. CDR3 size: 17 residues. Germline CDR1 SGHAT, CDR2 FQDESV (reference sequence). Trimming removed 5 bases from V and 0 bases from J; junction bases left unmatched: 6. CDR3 in DNA: TGTGCCAGCAGCCGGACTAGCGGGGGGCCTAGCTCCTACGAGCAGTACTTC. This encodes CASSRTSGGPSSYEQYF.

In regard to this clone: This CDR3 is also generated by other DNA sequences in the sample. The CDR3 DNA is TGTGCCAGCAGCCCCGGGACAGCGAACACTGAAGCTTTCTTT. Translated, it gives CASSPGTANTEAFF. This chain links TRBV9 with TRBJ1-1; TRBD1 agrees at 7 bases. The CDR3 loop spans 14 amino acids. Per the germline V gene, CDR1 is SGDLS and CDR2 is YYNGEE. Trimming at V came to 4 bases and at J to 1 base, leaving 4 bases not matched to a gene.

The rearrangement uses TRBV7-9 and TRBJ2-7; D uncertain. The CDR3 consists of 14 residues. The germline V gene encodes CDR1 SEHNR and CDR2 FQNEAQ (reference sequence). V lost 2 bases and J lost 6, with 14 bases in between. Written as DNA, the CDR3 is TGTGCCAGCAGCTTAAGTCTTCTAGACGGCGAGCAGTACTTC. This translates into CASSLSLLDGEQYF.

In DNA, the CDR3 is TGTGCCAGCAGCCCAACCGGGACAGGGGGTAGTGGCTATGGCTACACCTTC. The encoded protein is CASSPTGTGGSGYGYTF. The chain is built from TRBV5-4 and TRBJ1-2; 11 bases align to TRBD1. Germline V gene data show CDR1 as SGHNT and CDR2 as YYREEE (reference sequence). Trimming removed 4 bases from V and 4 bases from J; junction bases left unmatched: 12. This CDR3 is built from 17 residues.

This clone was seen a few times. The chain employs TRBV28 and TRBJ2-7; D uncertain. The CDR3 is 17 residues long. V was cut by 3 bases and J by 5 bases, with 23 bases left in between. Germline V gene sequence: CDR1 MDHEN, CDR2 SYDVKM. DNA for the CDR3: TGTGCCAGCAGTTTGGAGACCGCTGTTGCTCCTACGGACGAGCAGTACTTC. Its protein product is CASSLETAVAPTDEQYF.

Only a few counts were recorded for this clone. This sequence joins TRBV5-4 and TRBJ2-5, with 12 bases lining up with TRBD2. With 4 bases clipped from V and 5 bases from J, the junction kept 12 bases outside the gene matches. CDR3 length: 17 residues. The germline CDR1 and CDR2 sequences are SGHNT and YYREEE (reference sequence). CDR3 DNA sequence: TGTGCCAGCAGCCCAAGGACTAGCGGGGACCCGGGTGAGACCCAGTACTTC. This encodes CASSPRTSGDPGETQYF.

This clone has just a few counts. This chain uses TRBV30 with TRBJ1-1; 8 nucleotides match TRBD1. Trimming cost V 6 bases and J 5 bases; bases outside gene matches: 11. Germline CDR1 reads GTSNPN; CDR2 reads SVGIG (reference sequence). This CDR3 has 14 amino acids. The CDR3 nucleotides are TGTGCCTGCTTGCCCGGGACAGGTGGGACTGAAGCTTTCTTT. Translation: CACLPGTGGTEAFF. The full variable domain, rest sourced from reference TRBV30 and TRBJ1-1, is SQTIHQWPATLVQPVGSPLSLECTVEGTSNPNLYWYRQAAGRGLQLLFYSVGIGQISSEVPQNLSASRPQDRQFILSSKKLLLSDSGFYLCACLPGTGGTEAFFGQGTRLTVV.

This clone was seen a few times. V and J are TRBV18 and TRBJ2-7, with D maybe TRBD2 (6 bases). Trimming shortened V by 1 base and J by 8 bases, and 18 bases separated the two germline ends. The CDR3 is 15 residues long. In germline, CDR1 is KGHSH, CDR2 LQKENI. Here the CDR3 reads CASSPRAGIGIQQYF. CDR3 nucleotide sequence: TGTGCCAGCTCACCACGGGCGGGGATAGGAATACAGCAGTACTTC. Drawing the rest from reference TRBV18 and TRBJ2-7, the complete variable domain is NAGVMQNPRHLVRRRGQEARLRCSPMKGHSHVYWYRQLPEEGLKFMVYLQKENIIDESGMPKERFSAEFPKEGPSILRIQQVVRGDSAAYFCASSPRAGIGIQQYFGPGTRLTVT.

This chain connects TRBV30 to TRBJ1-5; no reliable D call. The V gene's germline CDR1 is GTSNPN and CDR2 SVGIG (reference sequence). Deletions cut 1 base from V and 0 bases from J, with 4 bases between. This CDR3 is built from 13 residues. CDR3 nucleotide sequence: TGTGCCTGGAGTGAATATAGCAATCAGCCCCAGCATTTT. Amino acid sequence: CAWSEYSNQPQHF.